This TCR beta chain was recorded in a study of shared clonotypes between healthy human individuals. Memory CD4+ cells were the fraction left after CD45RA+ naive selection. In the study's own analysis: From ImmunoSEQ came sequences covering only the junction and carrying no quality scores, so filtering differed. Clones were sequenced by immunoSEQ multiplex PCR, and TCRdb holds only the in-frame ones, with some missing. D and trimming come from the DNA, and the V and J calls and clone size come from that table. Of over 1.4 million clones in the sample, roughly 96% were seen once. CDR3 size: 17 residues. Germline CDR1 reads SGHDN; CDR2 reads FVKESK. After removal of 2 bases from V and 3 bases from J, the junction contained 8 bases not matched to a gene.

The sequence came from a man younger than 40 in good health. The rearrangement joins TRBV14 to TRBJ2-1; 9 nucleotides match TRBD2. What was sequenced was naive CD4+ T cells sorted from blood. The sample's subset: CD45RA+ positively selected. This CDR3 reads CASSQTSPLAGYNEQFF. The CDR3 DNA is TGTGCCAGCAGCCAAACGAGCCCACTAGCGGGCTACAATGAGCAGTTCTTC.